This TCR beta chain emerged from a study of identifying expanded T cells in peripheral blood. Notes on the study in general: Roughly two-week clone count variance significantly increased as total template count grew. Technical replicates showed approximately 1.2 changed clones; two weeks roughly 16; four weeks 19.

This CDR3 spans 16 amino acids. V lost 3 bases, J lost 7 bases, and 19 bases lay in between. Germline CDR1 is MDHEN and CDR2 is SYDVKM. During the collection period, no donor immune events like infections were recorded. Produced via immunoSEQ multiplex PCR; TCRdb's table is partial and in-frame only. The sample has about 110,000 clones; approximately 90% are singletons. Comment on this clone: No antigen is known for it.

Sequenced material: blood. J is TRBJ1-5 and V is TRBV28, with D unclear. The source is a person aged 18-70 years in good health. CDR3 residues: CASSFVVPSQSQPQHF. The CDR3 region has the DNA TGTGCCAGCAGTTTCGTGGTCCCAAGCCAAAGCCAGCCCCAGCATTTT.